This passage covers 2 T cell receptor beta chains from one sample sequenced in a study of cytotoxic CD8 clonotypes in ibrutinib-treated CLL. Here immunoSEQ multiplex PCR was the method, and the copy in TCRdb shows in-frame clones only, minus some. The profile shows approximately 330,000 clones, 70% to 80% of them singletons. The sample in question was PBMCs, obtained before ibrutinib treatment. These receptors all come from a human donor with chronic lymphocytic leukemia.

This chain connects TRBV7-2 to TRBJ2-7; D tentatively reads TRBD1 or TRBD2 (6 bases each). There are 15 residues in the CDR3. CDR1 is SGHTA, CDR2 FQGNSA, per germline. V lost 5 bases, J lost 3 bases, and 17 bases lay in between. The CDR3 DNA is TGTGCCAGCAGCCAAGGCCGGGGGCGGGTCTACGAGCAGTACTTC. Its protein is CASSQGRGRVYEQYF.

The chain joins TRBV6-5 to TRBJ2-3; the match to TRBD1 covers 7 bases. The CDR3 has 14 amino acids. The V and J ends lost 6 bases and 4 bases, in that order; junction bases with no gene match: 7. CDR1 and CDR2 from the germline V gene are MNHEY and SVGAGI. The CDR3 here is CASSLGQAADTQYF. CDR3 bases: TGTGCCAGCAGCCTTGGACAGGCGGCAGATACGCAGTATTTT.